This T cell receptor (beta chain) was found in a study of blood T cell repertoires in COVID-19. Turning to the study itself: Whether acute or convalescent, the COVID-19 samples came from the United States, Italy and Spain. PBMCs, B-cell-depleted T cells, or T cells were the source of the cDNA or gDNA that made up the material.

Trimming cost V 0 bases and J 0 bases, with 7 bases left between them. The germline V gene has CDR1 SGHTA and CDR2 FQGTGA. This CDR3 region has 15 residues. Original analysis: Reference gene primer amplification gave estimated nucleated cell counts. Sequenced by immunoSEQ multiplex PCR; TCRdb stores in-frame clones only, minus some. Clone size and V and J calls were adopted from that table, with D and trimming inferred from the DNA. The sample lists 470,000 or so clones; 70% to 90% were seen once. This clonotype originated in a human donor in a cohort sampled during active COVID-19. The sequenced sample was peripheral blood. J is TRBJ2-3 and V is TRBV7-3; no reliable D call. The CDR3 DNA follows: TGTGCCAGCAGCTTAACCCCATTGAGCACAGATACGCAGTATTTT. Amino acids: CASSLTPLSTDTQYF.